The 15 T cell receptor beta chains below were found in one sample sequenced in a study of long-term antiretroviral therapy in people with HIV. This was the immunoSEQ v3.0 assay at survey level. Clones were sequenced by immunoSEQ multiplex PCR, and TCRdb holds only the in-frame ones, with some missing. The sample has around 10,000 clones, about 83% seen once. This specimen was unsorted PBMCs, taken 0.3 years before starting antiretroviral therapy. Every receptor here comes from a man aged 30 to 45 with HIV.

The J gene is TRBJ2-3, the V gene TRBV4-2; 10 nucleotides match TRBD2. CDR3 length: 19 residues. Germline trimming cut 7 bases from V and 4 bases from J; bases unmatched to any gene: 20. Germline V gene sequence: CDR1 LGHNA, CDR2 YNFKEQ. CDR3 sequence reads: CASTLGGTSVVVCADTQYF. The CDR3 DNA is TGTGCCAGCACCCTAGGCGGGACTAGCGTGGTTGTTTGCGCAGATACGCAGTATTTT.

This sequence joins TRBV5-1 and TRBJ2-2, with TRBD2 identical over 15 bases. Per the germline V gene, CDR1 is SGHRS and CDR2 is YFSETQ. The CDR3 covers 17 residues. Trimming cost V 1 base and J 4 bases; bases outside gene matches: 2. CDR3 DNA: TGCGCCAGCAGCTTGTGGACTAGCGGGAGGGCCACCGGGGAGCTGTTTTTT. This gives the protein CASSLWTSGRATGELFF.

This rearrangement joins TRBV7-9 to TRBJ1-2; 8 nucleotides match TRBD1. This CDR3 region has 15 residues. Trimming at V came to 6 bases and at J to 3 bases, leaving 9 bases not matched to a gene. CDR1 and CDR2 (germline): SEHNR, FQNEAQ (reference sequence). Here the CDR3 DNA reads TGTGCCAGCAGACCACCGGGACAGGAGGACTATGGCTACACCTTC. It yields the protein CASRPPGQEDYGYTF. The full variable domain, its missing parts supplied by reference TRBV7-9 and TRBJ1-2, is DTGVSQNPRHKITKRGQNVTFRCDPISEHNRLYWYRQTLGQGPEFLTYFQNEAQLEKSRLLSDRFSAERPKGSFSTLEIQRTEQGDSAMYLCASRPPGQEDYGYTFGSGTRLTVV.

The chain links TRBV5-1 to TRBJ2-5, with D maybe TRBD1 (6 bases). Germline CDR1 is SGHRS and CDR2 is YFSETQ. Deletions cut 4 bases from V and 0 bases from J, with 25 bases between. This CDR3 has 19 amino acids. CDR3: CASSHPPGTPSVYQETQYF. DNA of the CDR3: TGCGCCAGCAGCCATCCTCCGGGGACACCCTCCGTCTACCAAGAGACCCAGTACTTC.

CDR3 nucleotides: TGCAGCGTTGAAGAAGGGATGAGCACAGATACGCAGTATTTT. Protein sequence: CSVEEGMSTDTQYF. V and J are TRBV29-1 and TRBJ2-3; D call uncertain. CDR1 and CDR2 (germline): SQVTM, ANQGSEA. The CDR3 sequence is 14 residues long. The V gene lost 0 bases and the J gene lost 0 bases, with 7 bases spanning the gap.

This sequence joins TRBV7-9 and TRBJ1-4; no clear D. Germline CDR1 reads SEHNR; CDR2 reads FQNEAQ (reference sequence). This CDR3 is 14 amino acids long. Deletions cut 2 bases from V and 4 bases from J, with 8 bases between. CDR3: CASSLRWGNEKLFF. CDR3 nucleotides: TGTGCCAGCAGCTTACGATGGGGTAATGAAAAACTGTTTTTT.

Details on this clone: Other DNA variants within this sample encode the same CDR3. The V call is TRBV4-3, the J call TRBJ2-1, with 7 bases aligning to TRBD2. The CDR3 has 13 amino acids. Germline V lookup: CDR1 LGHNA, CDR2 YSLEER. V shed 0 bases and J 9 bases; nucleotides not matched to a gene: 2. DNA for the CDR3: TGCGCCAGCAGCCAAGACGGGGGGTTTGAGCAGTTCTTC. Translated: CASSQDGGFEQFF.

The CDR3 nucleotides are TGTGCCACCAGCAGAGGGCCTAACTATGGCTACACCTTC. Amino acids: CATSRGPNYGYTF. The chain combines TRBV15 with TRBJ1-2; the D is unclear. Trimming removed 1 base at V and 0 bases at J, with 3 bases between. The CDR3 has 13 amino acids. Germline V gene sequence: CDR1 LNHNV, CDR2 YYDKDF (reference sequence).

The V and J genes are TRBV7-9 and TRBJ2-2, with TRBD2 identical over 8 bases. The CDR3 extends over 16 amino acids. In germline, CDR1 is SEHNR, CDR2 FQNEAQ (reference sequence). Trimming cost V 2 bases and J 8 bases; bases outside gene matches: 10. The CDR3 loop is CASSLRRGALTGELFF. Here the CDR3 DNA reads TGTGCCAGCAGCTTACGGCGGGGGGCACTTACGGGGGAGCTGTTTTTT.

J is TRBJ2-1 and V is TRBV5-1; D tentatively reads TRBD1 or TRBD2 (5 bases each). Between the trimmed V and J ends, which lost 4 bases and 6 bases, there was a span of 14 bases. Looked up from germline, CDR1 is SGHRS and CDR2 is YFSETQ. This CDR3 spans 14 amino acids. The CDR3 is CASSNVGVGNEQFF. As DNA, the CDR3 is TGCGCCAGCAGCAACGTGGGGGTTGGCAATGAGCAGTTCTTC.

This clone is a singleton in its sample. The chain links TRBV7-3 to TRBJ1-2; a weak D match, TRBD1 (6 bases). CDR1 and CDR2 from the germline V gene are SGHTA and FQGTGA. This CDR3 has 13 amino acids. With 5 bases removed from V and 2 bases from J, the gap between germline ends came to 9 bases. The CDR3: CASSGTGNYGYTF. Written as DNA, the CDR3 is TGTGCCAGCAGCGGCACAGGGAACTATGGCTACACCTTC.

The gene calls are TRBV9 and TRBJ2-2; no clear D gene. V lost 0 bases and J 0 bases, leaving 6 bases between the germline ends. The CDR3 covers 15 residues. The V gene's germline CDR1 is SGDLS and CDR2 YYNGEE. The DNA of the CDR3 is TGTGCCAGCAGCGTAGGCCCAACGAACACCGGGGAGCTGTTTTTT. Its protein product is CASSVGPTNTGELFF.

The CDR3 reads CASSFSGGAHEQYF. In DNA, the CDR3 is TGTGCCAGCAGCTTTAGCGGGGGGGCACACGAGCAGTACTTC. The chain employs TRBV7-2 and TRBJ2-5, with 11 bases that match TRBD2. The J call could be wrong; TRBJ2-7 is a better fit for the DNA end. CDR3 size: 14 residues. CDR1 is SGHTA, CDR2 FQGNSA, per germline.

The chain employs TRBV5-1 and TRBJ2-1, with unresolved D. CDR1 SGHRS and CDR2 YFSETQ come from the germline V gene. Trimming shortened V by 1 base and J by 5 bases, and 13 bases separated the two germline ends. The CDR3 is 15 residues long. The CDR3 here is CASSLQAGTNNEQFF. As DNA, the CDR3 is TGCGCCAGCAGCTTGCAGGCCGGAACGAACAATGAGCAGTTCTTC.

The table lists this clone with a count of one. CDR3 amino acids: CAISESKGTGGFSGTQYF. CDR3 DNA: TGTGCCATCAGTGAGTCGAAGGGAACAGGGGGCTTCAGCGGGACCCAGTACTTC. The chain recombines TRBV10-3 with TRBJ2-5; TRBD1 matches at 9 bases. Germline CDR1 is ENHRY and CDR2 is SYGVKD. The CDR3 consists of 18 residues. Trimming cost V 0 bases and J 7 bases; bases outside gene matches: 15.